This TCR beta chain was sequenced during a study of blood T cell repertoires in COVID-19. Overall study context: The study drew acute and convalescent COVID-19 samples from the United States, Italy and Spain. T cells, B-cell-depleted T cells, or PBMCs supplied cDNA or gDNA.

Sequencing was performed with immunoSEQ multiplex PCR; in TCRdb, only in-frame clones are kept and a portion is missing. The sample lists more than 200,000 clones, around four fifths occurring once. Germline CDR1 and CDR2: SGHNT and YENEEA. The CDR3 runs to 15 residues. Trimming stripped 1 base from V and 7 bases from J, with 16 bases between. This receptor was identified in a middle-aged man with active or convalescent COVID-19. Sequencing was carried out using peripheral blood. This chain uses TRBV11-3 with TRBJ2-5, with D possibly matching TRBD1 (6 bases). CDR3 DNA: TGTGCCAGCAGCTTAGGTGGGACAAGGGAAGGGACCCAGTACTTC. Translating it yields CASSLGGTREGTQYF. The full variable domain, its missing parts supplied by reference TRBV11-3 and TRBJ2-5, is EAGVVQSPRYKIIEKKQPVAFWCNPISGHNTLYWYLQNLGQGPELLIRYENEEAVDDSQLPKDRFSAERLKGVDSTLKIQPAELGDSAVYLCASSLGGTREGTQYFGPGTRLLVL.